The T cell receptor (beta chain) described here comes from a study of high-grade serous ovarian cancer treatment subgroups. Looking at the study overall: Samples averaged roughly 15,000 reads and over 6,000 unique TCR beta rearrangements.

Concerning this clone itself: The antigen is undetermined.

Libraries were prepared by immunoSEQ multiplex PCR; TCRdb keeps only in-frame clonotypes and omits some of them. The sample holds 10,000 to 12,000 clones, 68% seen once. Germline CDR1 SGDLS, CDR2 YYNGEE. V lost 4 bases and J 2 bases, leaving 12 bases between the germline ends. This CDR3 comprises 14 residues. Tumor samples were obtained before definitive surgery or chemotherapy. Notes on the study in general: TCR relatedness rose with neoantigen level and trended with mutation load. Bulk tumor TCR sequencing gave no spatial information. Repertoire similarity ranged about 0.11 to 0.79 between tumors of one patient.

Sequences were obtained from tumor tissue. The TCR was taken from a human donor with high-grade serous ovarian cancer. The J gene is TRBJ2-5, the V gene TRBV9; perhaps TRBD1 as D (6 bases). The CDR3 DNA sequence: TGTGCCAGCAGCCGCAGGGGCAGTCAAGAGACCCAGTACTTC. It encodes CASSRRGSQETQYF.